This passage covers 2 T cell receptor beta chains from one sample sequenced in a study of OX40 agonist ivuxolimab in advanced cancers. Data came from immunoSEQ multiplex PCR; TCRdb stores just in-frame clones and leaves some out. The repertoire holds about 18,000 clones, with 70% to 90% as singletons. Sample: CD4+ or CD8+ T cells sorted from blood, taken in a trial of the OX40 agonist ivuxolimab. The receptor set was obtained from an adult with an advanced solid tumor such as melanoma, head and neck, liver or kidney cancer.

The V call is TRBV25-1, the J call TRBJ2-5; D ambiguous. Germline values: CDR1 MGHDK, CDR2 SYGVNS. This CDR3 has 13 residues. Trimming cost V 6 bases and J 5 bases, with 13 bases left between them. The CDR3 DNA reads TGTGCCAGCAGACCCTCGGGTAGGGAGACCCAGTACTTC. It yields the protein CASRPSGRETQYF.

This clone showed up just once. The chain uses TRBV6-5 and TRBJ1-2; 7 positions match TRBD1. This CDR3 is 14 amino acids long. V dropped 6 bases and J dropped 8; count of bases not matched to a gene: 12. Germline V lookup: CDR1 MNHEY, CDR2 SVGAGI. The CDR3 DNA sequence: TGTGCCAGCAGCCTTCAGGGGGGGGGCGACGGCTACACCTTC. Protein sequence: CASSLQGGGDGYTF.